Below are 29 T cell receptor beta chains sequenced from a single sample in a study of blood T cell repertoires in COVID-19. Assay used: immunoSEQ multiplex PCR; TCRdb lists only in-frame clones, some missing. The sample holds fewer than 400,000 clones; about 86% are singletons and the top ten take around 10%. Specimen: PBMCs or T cells enriched from blood (not recorded which). The receptors shown here come from a woman aged 45-60 years who had recovered from COVID-19.

This rearrangement joins TRBV7-2 to TRBJ2-1; TRBD2 might be the D (5 bases). This CDR3 spans 16 amino acids. V lost 5 bases, J lost 0 bases, and 14 bases lay in between. The germline gives CDR1 SGHTA, CDR2 FQGNSA. The CDR3 loop is CASSTHQRSSYNEQFF. The CDR3 nucleotides read TGTGCCAGCAGCACCCACCAGCGGAGCTCCTACAATGAGCAGTTCTTC.

The chain employs TRBV28 and TRBJ1-3; 8 bases agree with TRBD1. Germline V CDR1 and CDR2: MDHEN, SYDVKM. CDR3 length: 19 residues. Trimming cost V 3 bases and J 0 bases; bases outside gene matches: 13. The CDR3 sequence is CASSFAQGAKVFSGNTIYF. CDR3 bases: TGTGCCAGCAGTTTTGCTCAGGGGGCGAAGGTTTTCTCTGGAAACACCATATATTTT.

The V gene is TRBV19, the J gene TRBJ1-5, with D perhaps TRBD1 (5 bases). V gave up 0 bases and J gave up 4 bases, with 10 bases separating them. The germline V gene has CDR1 LNHDA and CDR2 SQIVND (reference sequence). The CDR3 contains 15 residues. The CDR3 DNA is TGTGCCAGTAGTATAGACGTGGGGGGGAATCAGCCCCAGCATTTT. Translated, it gives CASSIDVGGNQPQHF.

This chain links TRBV5-1 with TRBJ2-1, with 9 bases matching TRBD2. CDR1 and CDR2 from the germline V gene are SGHRS and YFSETQ. The CDR3 covers 15 residues. Unmatched junction bases numbered 4, after V lost 0 bases and J lost 6 bases. The chain's CDR3 is CASSLGRGGVNEQFF. The DNA for the CDR3 is TGCGCCAGCAGCTTGGGGCGGGGGGGCGTCAATGAGCAGTTCTTC.

This chain joins TRBV18 and TRBJ2-3, with 7 bases lining up with TRBD2. The ends lost 3 bases at V and 4 bases at J; junction bases unmatched: 7. The V gene's germline CDR1 is KGHSH and CDR2 LQKENI. This CDR3 has 15 amino acids. The CDR3 is CASSPSGSGADTQYF. The CDR3 coding sequence is TGTGCCAGCTCACCGTCAGGGAGCGGGGCAGATACGCAGTATTTT.

This clone was detected a few times. The chain uses TRBV7-6 and TRBJ2-5; TRBD1 aligns across 8 bases. Germline trimming cut 5 bases from V and 5 bases from J; bases unmatched to any gene: 13. Germline CDR1 SGHVS, CDR2 FNYEAQ. The CDR3 is made up of 16 amino acids. The CDR3 loop is CASSVISDRGRETQYF. CDR3 in DNA: TGTGCCAGCAGCGTCATATCTGACAGGGGTCGGGAGACCCAGTACTTC. Complete variable domain (other parts from reference TRBV7-6 and TRBJ2-5): GAGVSQSPRYKVTKRGQDVALRCDPISGHVSLYWYRQALGQGPEFLTYFNYEAQQDKSGLPNDRFSAERPEGSISTLTIQRTEQRDSAMYRCASSVISDRGRETQYFGPGTRLLVL.

V usage is TRBV18 and J usage is TRBJ2-5; D not resolved. Looked up from germline, CDR1 is KGHSH and CDR2 is LQKENI. V was clipped by 2 bases and J by 5 bases, with 9 bases between them. The CDR3 runs 13 residues. The CDR3, as DNA: TGTGCCAGCTCACCAGGTCTAGTGGAGACCCAGTACTTC. Encoded protein: CASSPGLVETQYF.

This clone was seen a single time. This chain uses TRBV10-2 with TRBJ1-4; 8 bases agree with TRBD1. The CDR3 extends over 15 amino acids. Trimming at V came to 6 bases and at J to 3 bases, leaving 6 bases not matched to a gene. Germline values: CDR1 WSHSY, CDR2 SAAADI. The CDR3 sequence is CASRQGAVANEKLFF. In nucleotides, the CDR3 is TGCGCCAGCAGGCAGGGGGCCGTTGCTAATGAAAAACTGTTTTTT.

The chain has TRBV30 and TRBJ1-5; maybe TRBD1 (5 bases). Trimming removed 5 bases from V and 3 bases from J, with 14 bases in between. The CDR3 has 14 residues. Germline values: CDR1 GTSNPN, CDR2 SVGIG (reference sequence). The CDR3 reads CAWAKAGLNQPQHF. In DNA, the CDR3 is TGTGCCTGGGCGAAGGCAGGGCTCAATCAGCCCCAGCATTTT.

The chain couples TRBV30 to TRBJ1-1, with D unresolved. V was shortened by 2 bases and J by 6 bases, with 13 bases between the two germline ends. The CDR3 covers 13 residues. CDR1 GTSNPN and CDR2 SVGIG come from the germline V gene (reference sequence). The chain's CDR3 is CAWSFPPGSEAFF. The CDR3 DNA is TGTGCCTGGAGTTTCCCCCCGGGGTCTGAAGCTTTCTTT. Combining the CDR3 with reference TRBV30 and TRBJ1-1 gives the whole variable domain SQTIHQWPATLVQPVGSPLSLECTVEGTSNPNLYWYRQAAGRGLQLLFYSVGIGQISSEVPQNLSASRPQDRQFILSSKKLLLSDSGFYLCAWSFPPGSEAFFGQGTRLTVV.

This sequence joins TRBV3-1 (or the pseudogene TRBV3-2) and TRBJ1-3, with TRBD1 identical over 7 bases. Trimming removed 2 bases from V and 0 bases from J; junction bases left unmatched: 7. CDR3 length: 17 amino acids. The germline V gene encodes CDR1 LGHDT and CDR2 YNNKEL (reference sequence). The CDR3 loop reads CASSQPGQFTSGNTIYF. Here the CDR3 DNA reads TGTGCCAGCAGCCAACCGGGACAGTTCACCTCTGGAAACACCATATATTTT.

The V gene is TRBV6-1, the J gene TRBJ1-1, with TRBD1 as a possible D gene (5 bases). The V and J ends lost 2 bases and 9 bases respectively, with 25 bases between them. This CDR3 has 17 residues. Germline loops: CDR1 MNHNS, CDR2 SASEGT. Written as DNA, the CDR3 is TGTGCCAGCAGTGAATCTATTGGGGTCAGGGCACGGGTGAAAGCTTTCTTT. This gives the protein CASSESIGVRARVKAFF.

This clone has just a few counts. This sequence joins TRBV28 and TRBJ2-7, with 9 bases aligning to TRBD2. Germline-derived CDR1 and CDR2 are MDHEN and SYDVKM. The junction had 7 bases not matched to a gene; V was cut back by 5 bases and J by 2 bases. The CDR3 has 15 residues. The CDR3, as DNA: TGTGCCAGCAGTGGGAGCGGGGGGCCCACCTACGAGCAGTACTTC. Translated, it gives CASSGSGGPTYEQYF.

This rearrangement joins TRBV3-1 (or the pseudogene TRBV3-2) to TRBJ2-3; 9 bases match TRBD2. Germline trimming cut 1 base from V and 0 bases from J; bases unmatched to any gene: 17. CDR3 size: 21 residues. Germline lookup yields CDR1 LGHDT and CDR2 YNNKEL (reference sequence). The CDR3 bases are TGTGCCAGCAGCCAAGTTGGAGGCCTAGCGGGGAAGAAAGAAAGCACAGATACGCAGTATTTT. Translating gives CASSQVGGLAGKKESTDTQYF.

The chain combines TRBV10-3 with TRBJ2-5; 10 nucleotides line up with TRBD1. This CDR3 region has 14 residues. The junction had 7 bases not matched to a gene; V was cut back by 6 bases and J by 6 bases. Germline V gene sequence: CDR1 ENHRY, CDR2 SYGVKD. CDR3 region: CAIRETGGIKTQYF. CDR3 coding DNA: TGTGCCATCAGGGAGACAGGGGGCATAAAGACCCAGTACTTC.

The chain has TRBV19 and TRBJ1-6, with unresolved D. The CDR3 spans 14 residues. Germline V CDR1 and CDR2: LNHDA, SQIVND (reference sequence). V lost 4 bases to trimming and J lost 7 bases, with 11 bases between them. CDR3 sequence reads: CASSRGQINSPLHF. The CDR3, as DNA: TGTGCCAGTAGTAGAGGCCAGATAAATTCACCCCTCCACTTT. Supplemented by reference TRBV19 and TRBJ1-6, the full variable domain reads DGGITQSPKYLFRKEGQNVTLSCEQNLNHDAMYWYRQDPGQGLRLIYYSQIVNDFQKGDIAEGYSVSREKKESFPLTVTSAQKNPTAFYLCASSRGQINSPLHFGNGTRLTVT.

The rearrangement links TRBV3-1 (or the pseudogene TRBV3-2) to TRBJ2-1; D perhaps matches TRBD1 (6 bases). CDR1 is LGHDT and CDR2 is YNNKEL in the germline V gene (reference sequence). With 0 bases removed from V and 3 bases from J, the gap between germline ends came to 12 bases. This CDR3 has 16 amino acids. The CDR3 DNA follows: TGTGCCAGCAGCCAAGACCGGGACACCAACTACAATGAGCAGTTCTTC. Its protein is CASSQDRDTNYNEQFF.

The chain links TRBV4-2 to TRBJ1-6, with 9 bases aligning to TRBD1. Germline values: CDR1 LGHNA, CDR2 YNFKEQ. The CDR3 length is 16 residues. J gave up 10 bases and V 0 bases, and 7 bases lay outside the gene matches. The CDR3 here is CASSQDQDRGESPLHF. The DNA of the CDR3 is TGTGCCAGCAGCCAAGATCAGGACAGGGGTGAATCACCCCTCCACTTT.

The chain is built from TRBV20-1 and TRBJ1-1, with D perhaps TRBD1 (6 bases). Germline values: CDR1 DFQATT, CDR2 SNEGSKA (reference sequence). This CDR3 spans 10 amino acids. Trimming pared 6 bases from V and 7 bases from J, leaving 9 bases between. The CDR3 DNA reads TGCAGTGCCGGGACATTTGAAGCTTTCTTT. This encodes CSAGTFEAFF.

This rearrangement joins TRBV30 to TRBJ1-6; possibly TRBD1 for D (5 bases). V lost 3 bases, J lost 0 bases, and 12 bases lay in between. CDR3 length equals 16 residues. Germline V gene lookup returns CDR1 GTSNPN and CDR2 SVGIG (reference sequence). The CDR3 nucleotides are TGTGCCTGGAGCCCTAAGACAGTCTCCTATAATTCACCCCTCCACTTT. As protein: CAWSPKTVSYNSPLHF.

CDR3 nucleotides: TGTGCCAGCAGCCTGCGGACACGCGAGCAGTACTTC. It translates to CASSLRTREQYF. V usage is TRBV5-8 and J usage is TRBJ2-7; TRBD1 might be the D (5 bases). Trimming left V 4 bases short and J 6 bases short, with 11 bases between. This CDR3 has 12 amino acids. Germline CDR1 reads SGHTS; CDR2 reads YDEGEE. The whole variable domain, remainder taken from reference TRBV5-8 and TRBJ2-7, is EAGVTQSPTHLIKTRGQQATLRCSPISGHTSVYWYQQALGLGLQFLLWYDEGEERNRGNFPPRFSGRQFPNYSSELNVNALELEDSALYLCASSLRTREQYFGPGTRLTVT.

The rearrangement joins TRBV7-2 to TRBJ1-2; 9 positions agree with TRBD1. Trimming at V came to 5 bases and at J to 7 bases, leaving 20 bases not matched to a gene. The CDR3 spans 18 residues. From germline, CDR1 is SGHTA and CDR2 FQGNSA. The CDR3 protein is CASSLQGARRGALGGYTF. The CDR3 coding sequence is TGTGCCAGCAGCCTACAGGGGGCGAGACGAGGGGCCTTGGGTGGCTACACCTTC.

The chain links TRBV11-2 to TRBJ2-7, with D maybe TRBD1 (5 bases). The CDR3 totals 14 residues. Per the germline V gene, CDR1 is SGHAT and CDR2 is FQNNGV. Deletions cut 1 base from V and 2 bases from J, with 9 bases between. The CDR3 coding sequence is TGTGCCAGCAGCTTAGGCCAGGGCACCTACGAGCAGTACTTC. Translated, it gives CASSLGQGTYEQYF.

The rearrangement links TRBV18 to TRBJ2-6; 8 bases align to TRBD1. Trimming took 3 bases from V and 11 from J; bases not matched to a gene: 6. There are 14 residues in the CDR3. CDR1 is KGHSH, CDR2 LQKENI, per germline. In nucleotides, the CDR3 is TGTGCCAGCTCACCGGCAACGGGACAGGACGTCCTGACTTTC. It encodes CASSPATGQDVLTF.

The chain combines TRBV4-1 with TRBJ1-6; D is perhaps TRBD1 (5 bases). Germline V gives CDR1 MGHRA, CDR2 YSYEKL. Deletions cut 4 bases from V and 0 bases from J, with 25 bases between. This CDR3 region has 21 residues. The CDR3 DNA sequence: TGCGCCAGCAGCCTAAAGCCAAGAATGCGACAGTCTGACTCCTATAATTCACCCCTCCACTTT. Its translation: CASSLKPRMRQSDSYNSPLHF.

The chain carries TRBV7-2 and TRBJ2-4, with TRBD2 as a possible D gene (6 bases). The ends were cut back, 4 bases at V and 8 bases at J, with 12 bases in the middle. Germline V lookup: CDR1 SGHTA, CDR2 FQGNSA. This CDR3 has 13 residues. The chain's CDR3 is CASSSWEEDIQYF. CDR3 sequence (DNA): TGTGCCAGCAGCTCGTGGGAGGAAGACATTCAGTACTTC.

CDR3 sequence reads: CASSQGLGLAGYF. CDR3 sequence (DNA): TGTGCCAGCAGCCAAGGATTAGGACTAGCCGGATACTTC. V is TRBV3-1 (or the pseudogene TRBV3-2) and J is TRBJ2-5, with 8 bases that match TRBD2. CDR3 length: 13 amino acids. Germline V gene lookup returns CDR1 LGHDT and CDR2 YNNKEL (reference sequence). Germline trimming cut 1 base from V and 14 bases from J; bases unmatched to any gene: 9.

In its sample, this clone was seen a few times. V gene TRBV11-3 combines with J gene TRBJ1-5; D gene unclear. The V end lost 8 bases, the J end lost 4 bases, and 6 bases lay between the germline ends. The CDR3 runs 11 residues. Germline values: CDR1 SGHNT, CDR2 YENEEA. CDR3: CASGRNQPQHF. The CDR3 region has the DNA TGTGCCAGCGGGAGGAATCAGCCCCAGCATTTT.

This chain joins TRBV29-1 and TRBJ1-1; D gene uncertain. The CDR3 has 11 amino acids. V was clipped by 4 bases and J by 10 bases, with 13 bases between them. CDR1 and CDR2 (germline): SQVTM, ANQGSEA. The CDR3 loop is CSVVQTRGAFF. The CDR3 DNA is TGCAGCGTTGTCCAGACCCGAGGAGCTTTCTTT.